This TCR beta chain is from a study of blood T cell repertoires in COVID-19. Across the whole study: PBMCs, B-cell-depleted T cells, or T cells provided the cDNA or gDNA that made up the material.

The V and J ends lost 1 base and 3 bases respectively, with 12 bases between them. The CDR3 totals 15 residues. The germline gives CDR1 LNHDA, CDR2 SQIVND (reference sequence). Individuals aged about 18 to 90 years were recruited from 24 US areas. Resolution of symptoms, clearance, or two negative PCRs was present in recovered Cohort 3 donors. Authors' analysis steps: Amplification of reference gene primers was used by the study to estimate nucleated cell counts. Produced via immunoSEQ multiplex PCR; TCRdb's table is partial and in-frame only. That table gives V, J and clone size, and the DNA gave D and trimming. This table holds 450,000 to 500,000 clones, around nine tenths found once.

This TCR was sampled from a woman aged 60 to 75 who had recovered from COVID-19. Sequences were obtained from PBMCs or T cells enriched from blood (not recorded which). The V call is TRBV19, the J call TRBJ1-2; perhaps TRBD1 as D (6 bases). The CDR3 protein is CASSIVPGQHYGYTF. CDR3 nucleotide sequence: TGTGCCAGTAGTATAGTGCCCGGACAGCACTATGGCTACACCTTC.